These T cell receptor beta chains were read from a single sample in a study of control samples from healthy donors and cancer patients. Clones were read by immunoSEQ multiplex PCR, and TCRdb kept only the in-frame ones, dropping some. This table has 100,000 to 150,000 clones, roughly 87% appearing once. Sequencing was done on a sample of blood. The origin of the receptors is a man between 18 and 29 years old in good health. The CDR3 runs from the conserved cysteine through the conserved F or W. The D gene is left open where the match is weak. Expanded clones get a size class; other rows say once, few or many, or leave the size out.

v_call	clone_size	d_call	j_call	cdr3_nt	cdr3_aa
TRBV9	-	-	TRBJ2-7	TGTGCCAGCAGCGTAGCTGTCGGATACGAGCAGTACTTC	CASSVAVGYEQYF
TRBV5-1	-	TRBD2	TRBJ2-1	TGCGCCAGCAGCTTGGACCTAGCGGGAGTAGATGAGCAGTTCTTC	CASSLDLAGVDEQFF
TRBV7-6	-	-	TRBJ2-2	TGTGCCAGCAGAAAGACGAACACCGGGGAGCTGTTTTTT	CASRKTNTGELFF
TRBV19	few	-	TRBJ1-1	TGTGCCAGTAGTTTTGGGAGGGCGGCCTCTGAAGCTTTCTTT	CASSFGRAASEAFF
TRBV7-8	-	-	TRBJ2-1	TGTGCCAGCAGCCGGGGGAGTGAGCAGTTCTTC	CASSRGSEQFF
TRBV12-5	-	-	TRBJ1-1	TGTGCTAGTGGTTTGGAGGGCACTGAAGCTTTCTTT	CASGLEGTEAFF
TRBV20-1	-	-	TRBJ1-4	TGCAGTGCTAGTTACTTGGGGCGGGCTAATGAAAAACTGTTTTTT	CSASYLGRANEKLFF
TRBV19	once	-	TRBJ2-3	TGTGCCAGTAGTACGGGGACAGATACGCAGTATTTT	CASSTGTDTQYF
TRBV30	-	TRBD2	TRBJ2-3	TGTGCCTGGAGTGTCGGCCCCGTCGGGAGGACAGATACGCAGTATTTT	CAWSVGPVGRTDTQYF
TRBV9	-	-	TRBJ2-2	TGTGCCAGCAGCGTCCGGCCAGTGACCCGGCTAGGGTCCGGGGAGCTGTTTTTT	CASSVRPVTRLGSGELFF
TRBV7-2	-	TRBD2	TRBJ2-3	TGTGCCAGCAGCTCGAGGACAGGGCGAGGGCTAGCGGGAGCAGATACGCAGTATTTT	CASSSRTGRGLAGADTQYF
TRBV10-3	-	TRBD1	TRBJ2-5	TGTGCCATCAGTGAGTCGGCTACAGGGGCACGGCCCCAGTACTTC	CAISESATGARPQYF
TRBV5-5	-	-	TRBJ1-2	TGTGCCAGCAGCTTGGCTCTCCTAGGGGGCTACACCTTC	CASSLALLGGYTF
TRBV2	-	TRBD1	TRBJ2-1	TGTGCCAGCAGTTCCGGGACAGGGGGTGCCTATGAGCAGTTCTTC	CASSSGTGGAYEQFF
TRBV19	-	-	TRBJ2-7	TGTGCCAGTAGTATGCCAGGAGCGGTCCTCTACGAGCAGTACTTC	CASSMPGAVLYEQYF
TRBV2	-	TRBD1	TRBJ1-2	TGTGCCAGCAGTCCCACAGGGGATAGCGGCTACACCTTC	CASSPTGDSGYTF
TRBV7-9	-	-	TRBJ2-5	TGTGCCAGCAGCGAGGATCAGACCCAGTACTTC	CASSEDQTQYF
TRBV11-2	-	TRBD1	TRBJ1-1	TGTGCCAGCAGCTTAGATGGACAGGTCGCTGAAGCTTTCTTT	CASSLDGQVAEAFF
TRBV7-2	-	TRBD2	TRBJ2-3	TGTGCCAGCAGCTTACGGACTAGCGGGAGGATAGATACGCAGTATTTT	CASSLRTSGRIDTQYF
TRBV20-1	-	-	TRBJ1-6	TGCAGTGCTAGTTTCGGTACGGGAAATTCACCCCTCCACTTT	CSASFGTGNSPLHF
TRBV27	-	-	TRBJ2-5	TGTGCCAGCAGTTTACGCCCGGGGCGAGAGACCCAGTACTTC	CASSLRPGRETQYF
TRBV2	-	TRBD1	TRBJ1-1	TGTGCCAGCAGAAAGGACAGGGGGGAGACTGAAGCTTTCTTT	CASRKDRGETEAFF
TRBV10-3	-	-	TRBJ1-5	TGTGCCATCAGTAACGCGGGACACCTAGGGGATCAGCCCCAGCATTTT	CAISNAGHLGDQPQHF
TRBV9	-	-	TRBJ1-2	TGTGCCAGCAGCGTAGAAGGAGGGGTTCGTGGCTACACCTTC	CASSVEGGVRGYTF
TRBV18	-	-	TRBJ1-2	TGTGCCAGCTCATCAAACAGCGGGATCTATGGCTACACCTTC	CASSSNSGIYGYTF
TRBV24-1	-	TRBD1	TRBJ2-1	TGTGCCACCAACGGACAGGGGGTGGAGAATGAGCAGTTCTTC	CATNGQGVENEQFF
TRBV7-2	-	TRBD2	TRBJ2-7	TGTGCCAGCAGCTTAAACGGGAGGACCTTCGAGCAGTACTTC	CASSLNGRTFEQYF
TRBV5-6	-	-	TRBJ1-1	TGTGCCAGCAGCTTAAGCAAGTCGAACTGGGGGGCGGTGGGCACTGAAGCTTTCTTT	CASSLSKSNWGAVGTEAFF
TRBV4-3	few	-	TRBJ1-6	TGCGCCAGCAGCCAAGAGCTAGGGGTAAATTCACCCCTCCACTTT	CASSQELGVNSPLHF
TRBV12-3/TRBV12-4	-	-	TRBJ2-7	TGTGCCAGCAGTTTCGGGGGTCTCTACGAGCAGTACTTC	CASSFGGLYEQYF
TRBV2	-	TRBD2	TRBJ2-2	TGTGCCAGCAAGCGGGAGGAAGTGACCGGGGAGCTGTTTTTT	CASKREEVTGELFF
TRBV5-4	-	TRBD1	TRBJ2-2	TGTGCCAGCAGCAAGGGACAGGAGAACACCGGGGAGCTGTTTTTT	CASSKGQENTGELFF
TRBV4-1	-	TRBD1	TRBJ1-2	TGCGCCAGCAGCCAAGATGGACAGGTGACCTATGGCTACACCTTC	CASSQDGQVTYGYTF
TRBV27	-	TRBD1	TRBJ2-4	TGTGCCAGCGGCGACAGGGTTGGAAACATTCAGTACTTC	CASGDRVGNIQYF
TRBV6-2/TRBV6-3	-	TRBD1	TRBJ1-1	TGTGCCAGCAGTTTGGCCAGGGGGCCGAACACTGAAGCTTTCTTT	CASSLARGPNTEAFF
TRBV27	-	-	TRBJ2-1	TGTGCCAGCAGTTTTATAGGGGATGAGCAGTTCTTC	CASSFIGDEQFF
TRBV15	-	TRBD2	TRBJ2-1	TGTGCCACCAGCAGACCCGGACTAGCGGGAGTGAATGAGCAGTTCTTC	CATSRPGLAGVNEQFF
TRBV4-3	-	TRBD2	TRBJ2-3	TGCGCCAGCAGCCAAGAACTAGCGGGAGGCCCTACAGATACGCAGTATTTT	CASSQELAGGPTDTQYF
TRBV27	-	-	TRBJ1-2	TGTGCCTCAGGGCTCTCCACAAACTATGGCTACACCTTC	CASGLSTNYGYTF
TRBV11-2	-	TRBD2	TRBJ2-1	TGTGCCAGCAACTTAGCGGGAGGGTTAGATGAGCAGTTCTTC	CASNLAGGLDEQFF
TRBV5-4	-	-	TRBJ1-5	TGTGCCAGCAGTTTCGGGTTTGCGGCCGATCAGCCCCAGCATTTT	CASSFGFAADQPQHF
TRBV27	-	-	TRBJ2-7	TGTGCCAGCACTCGACTCGGGACGGGTTCTTACGAGCAGTACTTC	CASTRLGTGSYEQYF
TRBV7-3	few	-	TRBJ1-6	TGTGCCAGCAGCCAGAACCGGGGCCAAAATTCACCCCTCCACTTT	CASSQNRGQNSPLHF
TRBV18	-	-	TRBJ1-2	TGTGCCAGCTCACCACCGAACTATGGGGGCTACACCTTC	CASSPPNYGGYTF
TRBV24-1	-	TRBD2	TRBJ2-2	TGTGCCACCAGTGATTTTGGCCGCGGGAGGACGTACACCGGGGAGCTGTTTTTT	CATSDFGRGRTYTGELFF
TRBV27	once	TRBD2	TRBJ2-7	TGTGCCAGCAGTTTACGAGGGGAGGGTTTCTACTTC	CASSLRGEGFYF
TRBV10-2	-	-	TRBJ2-4	TGCGCCAGCGGCGATCTCGAACAGGGACTAGCCAAAAACATTCAGTACTTC	CASGDLEQGLAKNIQYF
TRBV5-1	-	-	TRBJ1-4	TGCGCCAGCAGCTTGAACCCTAGAGCAACTAATGAAAAACTGTTTTTT	CASSLNPRATNEKLFF
TRBV11-2	-	TRBD1	TRBJ1-5	TGTGCCAGCAGCCTAAACGGACAGGGGGCATATCAGCCCCAGCATTTT	CASSLNGQGAYQPQHF
TRBV11-2	once	TRBD1	TRBJ1-4	TGTGCCAGCAGTAGACAGGGGGAGTTAACTAATGAAAAACTGTTTTTT	CASSRQGELTNEKLFF
TRBV28	-	TRBD1	TRBJ2-1	TGTGCCAGCAGTTCAGGGGGTATTCTGGGGTCCTACAATGAGCAGTTCTTC	CASSSGGILGSYNEQFF
TRBV10-2	-	-	TRBJ2-7	TGCGCCAGCAGTGTGCTTATGGGGGCCGAGCAGTACTTC	CASSVLMGAEQYF
TRBV7-9	-	-	TRBJ1-1	TGTGCCAGCAGCGCAACAGGGAACCCTGAAGCTTTCTTT	CASSATGNPEAFF
TRBV7-8	-	-	TRBJ1-2	TGTGCCAGCAGCTTCGCGGGGAACTATGGCTACACCTTC	CASSFAGNYGYTF
TRBV5-6	-	-	TRBJ2-1	TGTGCCTCCACAGCTTCCTACAATGAGCAGTTCTTC	CASTASYNEQFF
TRBV7-3	-	TRBD2	TRBJ2-2	TGTGCCAGCAGCTCATCCGGGACTAGCGGGTCCACCGGGGAGCTGTTTTTT	CASSSSGTSGSTGELFF
TRBV7-9	-	-	TRBJ1-5	TGTGCCAGCAGTTTCGGGGTCGATCAGCCCCAGCATTTT	CASSFGVDQPQHF
TRBV3-1/TRBV3-2	-	-	TRBJ1-4	TGTGCCAGCAGCCAAGCCAGGGTGTGGGAAAAACTGTTTTTT	CASSQARVWEKLFF
TRBV6-2/TRBV6-3	-	-	TRBJ2-7	TGTGCCAGCAGTACCCCCGGACAGCTAAAGTCCTACGAGCAGTACTTC	CASSTPGQLKSYEQYF
TRBV5-1	-	-	TRBJ1-6	TGCGCCAGCAGCTTGGAGGGAGTTTCACCCCTCCACTTT	CASSLEGVSPLHF